The present TCR beta chain was sequenced within a study of T cells expressing NK-cell markers. Study as a whole: Sequencing covered eight donors, seven HCMV-seropositive and one seronegative. Findings and limits, study-wide: A few donors likewise had their CD3+CD56-NKG2C+ fraction led by these clonotypes. Nothing established the HCMV specificity of expanded NKG2C+ T cell clones.

As the method of synthesis, 5'RACE template switching with UMIs yielded TCR beta cDNA. TCRdb reanalyzed the 5' RACE reads, giving one entry per CDR3 protein sequence and no DNA. The sample's table shows about 460,000 distinct CDR3 sequences. As concerns this clonotype: Its target is unknown.

This CDR3 region has 14 residues. The sequence came from a woman aged 50 to 60 in good health. The chain carries TRBV12-3 or TRBV12-4 and TRBJ2-5; there is no DNA to check the TCRdb D call of TRBD1. Sequenced input: blood T cells: a sorted CD56 or NKG2C T cell subset, CD4+ or CD8+ T cells, or bulk PBMC T cells (not recorded which). This chain's CDR3 is CASSPQGHPETQYF.